The 8 T cell receptor beta chains below come from one sample, sequenced in a study of OX40 agonist ivuxolimab in advanced cancers. The assay was immunoSEQ multiplex PCR, and TCRdb's table has in-frame clones only and misses some. The table shows about 46,000 clones, with 70% to 85% occurring only once. Sequenced here: CD4+ or CD8+ T cells sorted from blood, sampled in a trial of the OX40 agonist ivuxolimab. The receptors were sampled from an adult with an advanced solid tumor such as melanoma, head and neck, liver or kidney cancer.

The V gene is TRBV7-9, the J gene TRBJ2-1, with 10 positions matching TRBD2. V lost 2 bases and J lost 4; bases outside the gene matches: 11. Looked up from germline, CDR1 is SEHNR and CDR2 is FQNEAQ (reference sequence). The CDR3 contains 18 residues. CDR3 DNA: TGTGCCAGCAGCTTACCCGCCCGGCTAGCGGGGGCGTACAATGAGCAGTTCTTC. Amino acid sequence: CASSLPARLAGAYNEQFF.

V and J are TRBV6-1 and TRBJ1-2; no clear D gene. The germline V gene has CDR1 MNHNS and CDR2 SASEGT. The CDR3 sequence is 14 residues long. V lost 6 bases to trimming and J lost 4 bases, with 15 bases between them. The CDR3 reads CASSSKGAGYGYTF. The DNA for the CDR3 is TGTGCCAGCAGCTCCAAGGGAGCTGGCTATGGCTACACCTTC.

This chain uses TRBV5-4 with TRBJ2-5; 7 bases match TRBD2. Trimming cost V 6 bases and J 2 bases; bases outside gene matches: 10. Germline V gene sequence: CDR1 SGHNT, CDR2 YYREEE (reference sequence). The CDR3 sequence is 15 residues long. The CDR3 reads CASNPGASGQETQYF. CDR3 coding DNA: TGTGCCAGCAACCCGGGAGCTAGCGGACAAGAGACCCAGTACTTC.

The gene calls are TRBV29-1 and TRBJ2-7, with 11 bases fitting TRBD1. The CDR3 sequence is 12 residues long. With 6 bases clipped from V and 3 bases from J, the junction kept 1 base outside the gene matches. From germline, CDR1 is SQVTM and CDR2 ANQGSEA. The CDR3 nucleotides read TGCAGCGTGGGGACAGGGGGCTACGAGCAGTACTTC. It encodes CSVGTGGYEQYF.

The chain joins TRBV29-1 to TRBJ2-5, with TRBD1 identical over 7 bases. The CDR3 has 17 amino acids. CDR1 SQVTM and CDR2 ANQGSEA come from the germline V gene. V lost 0 bases, J lost 2 bases, and 12 bases stayed unmatched. CDR3 sequence reads: CSVEDLKRDSKQETQYF. The CDR3 DNA is TGCAGCGTTGAAGATCTAAAAAGGGACAGCAAGCAAGAGACCCAGTACTTC.

This clone occurred a few times. The rearrangement uses TRBV19 and TRBJ1-6, with D maybe TRBD1 (5 bases). The germline V gene has CDR1 LNHDA and CDR2 SQIVND (reference sequence). V lost 7 bases and J lost 7, with 11 bases in between. This CDR3 contains 13 residues. Here the CDR3 DNA reads TGTGCCAGTACGGGCAGGGAGAATTCACCCCTCCACTTT. Translated, it gives CASTGRENSPLHF.

The rearrangement uses TRBV11-1 and TRBJ2-2; possible D gene TRBD1, 5 bases. V was pared by 1 base and J by 7 bases, with 7 bases between. CDR1 and CDR2 (germline): SGHAT, FQDESV (reference sequence). The CDR3 totals 13 residues. CDR3 sequence reads: CASSLVGVGELFF. Written as DNA, the CDR3 is TGTGCCAGCAGCTTAGTAGGGGTCGGGGAGCTGTTTTTT.

This clone has a single count. The chain links TRBV4-1 to TRBJ1-2; the D is unclear. V was clipped by 1 base and J by 4 bases, with 13 bases between them. CDR3 length: 15 amino acids. Germline CDR1 reads MGHRA; CDR2 reads YSYEKL. Here the CDR3 reads CASSQGEGALYGYTF. In DNA, the CDR3 is TGCGCCAGCAGCCAAGGGGAGGGCGCTCTCTATGGCTACACCTTC.